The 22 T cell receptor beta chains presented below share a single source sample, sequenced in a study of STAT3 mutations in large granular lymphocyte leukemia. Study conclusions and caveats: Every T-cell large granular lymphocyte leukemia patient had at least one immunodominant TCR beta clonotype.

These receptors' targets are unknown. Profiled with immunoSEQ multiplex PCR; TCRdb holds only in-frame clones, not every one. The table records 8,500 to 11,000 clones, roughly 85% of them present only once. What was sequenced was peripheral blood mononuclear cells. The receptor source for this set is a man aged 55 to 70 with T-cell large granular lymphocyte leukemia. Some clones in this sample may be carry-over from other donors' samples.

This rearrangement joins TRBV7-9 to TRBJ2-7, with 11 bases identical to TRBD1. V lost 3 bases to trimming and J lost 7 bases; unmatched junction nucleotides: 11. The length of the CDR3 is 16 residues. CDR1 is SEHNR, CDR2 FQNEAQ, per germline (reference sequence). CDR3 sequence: CASSLLRGTGGEEQYF. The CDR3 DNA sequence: TGTGCCAGCAGCTTGTTGAGGGGGACAGGGGGAGAAGAGCAGTACTTC.

The CDR3 sequence is CASSRLAGADTQYF. CDR3 nucleotides: TGCGCCAGCAGCCGCCTAGCGGGAGCAGATACGCAGTATTTT. This rearrangement joins TRBV5-1 to TRBJ2-3; TRBD2 matches at 10 bases. CDR3 length equals 14 residues. CDR1 is SGHRS and CDR2 is YFSETQ in the germline V gene. The V segment lost 4 bases and the J segment 4 bases; nucleotides outside the gene matches: 3.

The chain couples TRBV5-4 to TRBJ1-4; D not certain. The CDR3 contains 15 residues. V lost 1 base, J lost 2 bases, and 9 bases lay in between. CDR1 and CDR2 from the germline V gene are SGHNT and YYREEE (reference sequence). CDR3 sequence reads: CASSLSLATNEKLFF. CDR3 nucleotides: TGTGCCAGCAGCTTGTCACTTGCCACTAATGAAAAACTGTTTTTT.

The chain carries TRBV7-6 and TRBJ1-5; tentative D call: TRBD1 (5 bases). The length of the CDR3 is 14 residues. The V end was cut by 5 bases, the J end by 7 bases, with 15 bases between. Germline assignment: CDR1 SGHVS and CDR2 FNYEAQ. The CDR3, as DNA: TGTGCCAGCAGCACCTTGGGAGGGGTCCAGCCCCAGCATTTT. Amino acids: CASSTLGGVQPQHF.

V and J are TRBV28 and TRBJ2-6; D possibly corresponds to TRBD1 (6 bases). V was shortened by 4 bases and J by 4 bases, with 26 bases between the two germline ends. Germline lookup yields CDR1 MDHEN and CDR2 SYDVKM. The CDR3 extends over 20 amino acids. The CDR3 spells CASSSPLGTSYTGGANVLTF. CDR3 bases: TGTGCCAGCAGTTCCCCGTTAGGGACATCCTACACAGGGGGGGCCAACGTCCTGACTTTC.

For the CDR3, the DNA is TGTGCCACCAGCAGACGACTTAGGACTAGCGGGAGTCACGAGCAGTACTTC. It is translated as CATSRRLRTSGSHEQYF. The chain uses TRBV15 and TRBJ2-7; TRBD2 matches 13 bases. The CDR3 is made up of 17 amino acids. Germline CDR1 LNHNV, CDR2 YYDKDF (reference sequence). The V and J ends lost 2 bases and 5 bases, in that order; junction bases with no gene match: 9.

CDR3 protein: CASSSGTGESNNEQFF. The CDR3 nucleotides are TGTGCCAGCAGCTCTGGGACAGGGGAGTCAAACAATGAGCAGTTCTTC. The chain is built from TRBV5-4 and TRBJ2-1, with 10 bases that match TRBD1. Trimming cost V 3 bases and J 5 bases; bases outside gene matches: 8. Looked up from germline, CDR1 is SGHNT and CDR2 is YYREEE (reference sequence). The CDR3 loop spans 16 amino acids. Supplemented by reference TRBV5-4 and TRBJ2-1, the full variable domain reads ETGVTQSPTHLIKTRGQQVTLRCSSQSGHNTVSWYQQALGQGPQFIFQYYREEENGRGNFPPRFSGLQFPNYSSELNVNALELDDSALYLCASSSGTGESNNEQFFGPGTRLTVL.

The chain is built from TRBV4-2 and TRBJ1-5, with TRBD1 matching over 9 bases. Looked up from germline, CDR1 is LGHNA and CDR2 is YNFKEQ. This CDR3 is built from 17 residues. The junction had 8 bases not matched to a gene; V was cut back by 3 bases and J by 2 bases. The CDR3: CASSHDTGGAGNQPQHF. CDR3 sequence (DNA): TGTGCCAGCAGCCATGACACAGGGGGCGCGGGCAATCAGCCCCAGCATTTT.

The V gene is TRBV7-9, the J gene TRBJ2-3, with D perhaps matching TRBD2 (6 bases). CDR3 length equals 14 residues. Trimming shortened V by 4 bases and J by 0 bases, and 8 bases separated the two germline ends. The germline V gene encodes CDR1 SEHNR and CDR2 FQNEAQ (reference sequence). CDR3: CASSWSGSTDTQYF. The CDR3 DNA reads TGTGCCAGCAGCTGGAGCGGGAGCACAGATACGCAGTATTTT. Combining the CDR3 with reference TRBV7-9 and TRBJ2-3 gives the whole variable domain DTGVSQNPRHKITKRGQNVTFRCDPISEHNRLYWYRQTLGQGPEFLTYFQNEAQLEKSRLLSDRFSAERPKGSFSTLEIQRTEQGDSAMYLCASSWSGSTDTQYFGPGTRLTVL.

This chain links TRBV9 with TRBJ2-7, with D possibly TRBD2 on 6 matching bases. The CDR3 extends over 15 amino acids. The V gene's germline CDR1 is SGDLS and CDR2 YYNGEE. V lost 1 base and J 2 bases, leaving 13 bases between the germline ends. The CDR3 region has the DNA TGTGCCAGCAGCGTACGTGGCGGGAACCCCTACGAGCAGTACTTC. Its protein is CASSVRGGNPYEQYF.

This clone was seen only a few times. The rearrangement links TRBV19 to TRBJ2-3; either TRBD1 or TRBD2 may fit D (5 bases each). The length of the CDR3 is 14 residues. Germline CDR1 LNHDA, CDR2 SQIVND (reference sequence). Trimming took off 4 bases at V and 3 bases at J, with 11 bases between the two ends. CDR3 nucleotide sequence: TGTGCCAGTAGTACGGGCAGGGAGACAGATACGCAGTATTTT. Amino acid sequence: CASSTGRETDTQYF. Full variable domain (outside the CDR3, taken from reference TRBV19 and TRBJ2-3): DGGITQSPKYLFRKEGQNVTLSCEQNLNHDAMYWYRQDPGQGLRLIYYSQIVNDFQKGDIAEGYSVSREKKESFPLTVTSAQKNPTAFYLCASSTGRETDTQYFGPGTRLTVL.

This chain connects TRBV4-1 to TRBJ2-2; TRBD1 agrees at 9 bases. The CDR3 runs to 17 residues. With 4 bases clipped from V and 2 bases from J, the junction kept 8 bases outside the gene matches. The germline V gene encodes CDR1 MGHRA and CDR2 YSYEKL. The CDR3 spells CASSRQTGGSNTGELFF. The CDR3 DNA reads TGCGCCAGCAGCCGACAAACAGGGGGCAGTAACACCGGGGAGCTGTTTTTT.

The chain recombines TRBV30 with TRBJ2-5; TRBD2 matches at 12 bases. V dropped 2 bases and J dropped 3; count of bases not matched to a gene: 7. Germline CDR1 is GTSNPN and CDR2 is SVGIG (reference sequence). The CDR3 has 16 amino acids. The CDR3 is CAWSRWLAGGEETQYF. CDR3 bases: TGTGCCTGGAGTAGATGGCTAGCGGGAGGGGAAGAGACCCAGTACTTC.

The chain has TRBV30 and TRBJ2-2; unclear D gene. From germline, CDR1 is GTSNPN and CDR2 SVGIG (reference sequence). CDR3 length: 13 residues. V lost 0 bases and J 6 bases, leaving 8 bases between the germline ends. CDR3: CAWSVARSGELFF. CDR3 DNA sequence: TGTGCCTGGAGTGTTGCCAGGTCCGGGGAGCTGTTTTTT.

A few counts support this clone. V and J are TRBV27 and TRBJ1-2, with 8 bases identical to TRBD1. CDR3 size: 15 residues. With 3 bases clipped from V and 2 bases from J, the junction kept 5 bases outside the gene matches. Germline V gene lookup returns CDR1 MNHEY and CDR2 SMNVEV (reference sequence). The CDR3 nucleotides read TGTGCCAGCAGTTTTCAGGGGGCGAGGAACTATGGCTACACCTTC. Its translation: CASSFQGARNYGYTF.

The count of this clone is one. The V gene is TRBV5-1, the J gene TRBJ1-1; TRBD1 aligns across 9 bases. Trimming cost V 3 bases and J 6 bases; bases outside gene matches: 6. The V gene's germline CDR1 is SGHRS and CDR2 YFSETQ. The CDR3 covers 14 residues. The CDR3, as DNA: TGCGCCAGCAGCTCCGGGACAGGGTTATCTGAAGCTTTCTTT. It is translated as CASSSGTGLSEAFF.

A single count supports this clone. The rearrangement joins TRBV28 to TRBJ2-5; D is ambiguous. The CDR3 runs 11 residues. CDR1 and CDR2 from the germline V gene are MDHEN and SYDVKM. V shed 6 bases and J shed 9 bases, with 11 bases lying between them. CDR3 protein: CASSRPGAQYF. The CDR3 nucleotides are TGTGCCAGCAGCCGACCTGGGGCCCAGTACTTC.

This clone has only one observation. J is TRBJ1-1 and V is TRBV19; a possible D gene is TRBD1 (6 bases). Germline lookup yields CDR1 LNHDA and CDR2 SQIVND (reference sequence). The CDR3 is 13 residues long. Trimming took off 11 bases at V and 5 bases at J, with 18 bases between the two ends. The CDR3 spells CASGNRDKTEAFF. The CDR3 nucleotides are TGTGCCTCGGGGAACAGGGATAAAACTGAAGCTTTCTTT.

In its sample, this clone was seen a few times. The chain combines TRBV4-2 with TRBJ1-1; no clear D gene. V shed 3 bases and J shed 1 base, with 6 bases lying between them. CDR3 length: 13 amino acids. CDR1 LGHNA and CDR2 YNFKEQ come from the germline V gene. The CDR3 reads CASSHQGNTEAFF. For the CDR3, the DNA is TGTGCCAGCAGCCACCAAGGGAACACTGAAGCTTTCTTT.

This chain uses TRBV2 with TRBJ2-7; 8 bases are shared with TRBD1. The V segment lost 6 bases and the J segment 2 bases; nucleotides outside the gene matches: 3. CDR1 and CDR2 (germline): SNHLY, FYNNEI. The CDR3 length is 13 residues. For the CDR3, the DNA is TGTGCCAGCAGCGAACAGGGGGCCTACGAGCAGTACTTC. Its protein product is CASSEQGAYEQYF.

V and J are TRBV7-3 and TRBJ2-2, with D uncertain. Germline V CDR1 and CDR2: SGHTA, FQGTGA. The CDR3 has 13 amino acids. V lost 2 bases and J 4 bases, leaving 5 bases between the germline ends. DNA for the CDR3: TGTGCCAGCAGCTTATTGAGCACCGGGGAGCTGTTTTTT. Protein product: CASSLLSTGELFF.

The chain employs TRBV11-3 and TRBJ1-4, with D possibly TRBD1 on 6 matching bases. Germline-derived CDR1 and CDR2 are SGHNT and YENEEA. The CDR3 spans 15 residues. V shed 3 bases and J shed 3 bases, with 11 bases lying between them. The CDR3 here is CASSFHREANEKLFF. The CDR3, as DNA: TGTGCCAGCAGCTTCCACAGGGAGGCTAATGAAAAACTGTTTTTT.